This TCR beta chain was recorded in a study of blood T cell repertoires in COVID-19. Authors' processing steps: Reference gene primers were amplified, and this amplification served to estimate nucleated cell counts. Sequenced by immunoSEQ multiplex PCR; TCRdb stores in-frame clones only, minus some. That table gives V, J and clone size, and the DNA gave D and trimming. Here the sample spans roughly 150,000 clones, roughly three quarters being singletons. This CDR3 contains 13 residues. V was pared by 4 bases and J by 7 bases, with 11 bases between. In germline, CDR1 is ENHRY, CDR2 SYGVKD. This sequence joins TRBV10-3 and TRBJ1-3; D not resolved. The sequencing sample was made of peripheral blood. This receptor was taken from a man aged 50 or older with active or convalescent COVID-19. The CDR3 here is CAISAAGENTIYF. CDR3 DNA: TGTGCCATCAGTGCGGCGGGCGAGAACACCATATATTTT.